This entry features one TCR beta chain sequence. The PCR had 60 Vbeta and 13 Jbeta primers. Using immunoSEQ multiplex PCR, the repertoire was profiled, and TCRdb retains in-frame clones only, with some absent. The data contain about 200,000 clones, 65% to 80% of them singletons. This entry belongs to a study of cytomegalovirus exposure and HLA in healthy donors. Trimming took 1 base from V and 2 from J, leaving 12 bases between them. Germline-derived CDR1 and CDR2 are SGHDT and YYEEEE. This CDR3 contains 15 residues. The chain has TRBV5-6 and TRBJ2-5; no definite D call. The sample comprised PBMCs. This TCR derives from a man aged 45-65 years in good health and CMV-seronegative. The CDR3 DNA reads TGTGCCAGCAGCTTGTCCCTTGGGCAGCAAGAGACCCAGTACTTC. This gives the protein CASSLSLGQQETQYF.